The 32 T cell receptor beta chains given below trace back to one sample, sequenced in a study of blood T cell repertoires in COVID-19. Only in-frame clones appear in the TCRdb table, and some are missing; sequencing was by immunoSEQ multiplex PCR. The sample shows around 180,000 clones, about 82% of them seen only once. The material sequenced was peripheral blood. The receptors shown here come from a woman aged 30 to 39 with acute or convalescent COVID-19.

This sequence joins TRBV29-1 and TRBJ2-7; 9 bases map to TRBD2. The CDR3 consists of 14 residues. The junction had 7 bases not matched to a gene; V was cut back by 5 bases and J by 2 bases. The germline V gene encodes CDR1 SQVTM and CDR2 ANQGSEA. CDR3 nucleotide sequence: TGCAGCGTTAAGTGGCGGGGGGGCCCCTACGAGCAGTACTTC. Protein product: CSVKWRGGPYEQYF.

This rearrangement joins TRBV6-5 to TRBJ1-5, with D perhaps TRBD1 (5 bases). Trimming stripped 7 bases from V and 2 bases from J, with 9 bases between. Per the germline V gene, CDR1 is MNHEY and CDR2 is SVGAGI. This CDR3 contains 13 residues. CDR3 bases: TGTGCCAGCACCGGGGGAGGCAATCAGCCCCAGCATTTT. Translating gives CASTGGGNQPQHF.

V usage is TRBV10-3 and J usage is TRBJ2-4, with D perhaps matching TRBD2 (6 bases). The CDR3 runs 15 residues. V gave up 10 bases and J gave up 0 bases, with 16 bases separating them. From germline, CDR1 is ENHRY and CDR2 SYGVKD. In nucleotides, the CDR3 is TGTGCCACCCGACCGGCGGAGGGAGCCAAAAACATTCAGTACTTC. It is translated as CATRPAEGAKNIQYF.

This clone has more than one count but fewer than ten. The chain employs TRBV5-4 and TRBJ2-2; D not resolved. The V gene's germline CDR1 is SGHNT and CDR2 YYREEE (reference sequence). V shed 10 bases and J shed 0 bases, with 16 bases lying between them. CDR3 length equals 15 residues. The CDR3 region is CAVSPAGPNTGELFF. The CDR3 bases are TGTGCCGTTTCACCGGCAGGTCCGAACACCGGGGAGCTGTTTTTT.

This clone was detected many times. The chain links TRBV19 to TRBJ1-6; 7 bases fit TRBD1. CDR1 is LNHDA and CDR2 is SQIVND in the germline V gene (reference sequence). The J segment lost 14 bases and the V segment lost 2 bases, leaving 12 bases of the junction unmatched. The CDR3 is 15 residues long. CDR3: CASSIRQGVLSSLHF. The DNA for the CDR3 is TGTGCCAGTAGTATACGGCAGGGGGTTTTATCATCCCTCCACTTT.

This chain uses TRBV19 with TRBJ2-7; 7 bases are shared with TRBD1. CDR3 length: 13 residues. Per germline, CDR1 LNHDA and CDR2 SQIVND (reference sequence). V lost 5 bases to trimming and J lost 2 bases; unmatched junction nucleotides: 3. This CDR3 reads CASSSGTAYEQYF. CDR3 DNA sequence: TGTGCCAGTAGTTCCGGGACAGCCTACGAGCAGTACTTC.

The rearrangement uses TRBV28 and TRBJ1-4; 7 bases match TRBD1. J gave up 8 bases and V 2 bases, and 20 bases lay outside the gene matches. The germline V gene encodes CDR1 MDHEN and CDR2 SYDVKM. The CDR3 length is 19 residues. In nucleotides, the CDR3 is TGTGCCAGCAGTTTACTACGTTTATGGGACAGACGATATCCCGAAAAACTGTTTTTT. It is translated as CASSLLRLWDRRYPEKLFF.

The chain links TRBV30 to TRBJ1-6; TRBD1 matches at 11 bases. CDR3 length: 15 amino acids. The V and J ends lost 4 bases and 7 bases, in that order; junction bases with no gene match: 6. Germline CDR1 and CDR2: GTSNPN and SVGIG (reference sequence). CDR3: CAWMDRGLGNSPLHF. The CDR3 DNA reads as TGTGCCTGGATGGACAGGGGGCTCGGGAATTCACCCCTCCACTTT.

The rearrangement links TRBV27 to TRBJ2-1, with D possibly TRBD1 on 6 matching bases. Trimming left V 2 bases short and J 8 bases short, with 16 bases between. The CDR3 spans 15 residues. The germline CDR1 and CDR2 sequences are MNHEY and SMNVEV (reference sequence). For the CDR3, the DNA is TGTGCCAGCAGTTTAAGCTCCCCTCCAGGGGATGAGCAGTTCTTC. Translating gives CASSLSSPPGDEQFF.

This clone was detected once. The chain employs TRBV6-2 or TRBV6-3 and TRBJ2-2, with D tentatively TRBD1 (5 bases). The CDR3 consists of 15 residues. Germline V CDR1 and CDR2: MNHEY, SVGEGT. The ends were cut back, 6 bases at V and 7 bases at J, with 18 bases in the middle. The CDR3 DNA follows: TGTGCCAGCAGCCCTCCTTTAGCAACAGGCGGGGAGCTGTTTTTT. Translated: CASSPPLATGGELFF.

J is TRBJ2-1 and V is TRBV18; 7 positions match TRBD2. Trimming took 4 bases from V and 0 from J; bases not matched to a gene: 3. The CDR3 extends over 15 amino acids. Germline values: CDR1 KGHSH, CDR2 LQKENI. The CDR3 reads CASSQRTSSYNEQFF. CDR3 in DNA: TGTGCCAGCTCACAGAGGACTAGCTCCTACAATGAGCAGTTCTTC.

The chain has TRBV19 and TRBJ2-7, with D possibly TRBD1 on 6 matching bases. Trimming shortened V by 6 bases and J by 3 bases, and 15 bases separated the two germline ends. Germline CDR1 and CDR2: LNHDA and SQIVND (reference sequence). The CDR3 runs to 14 residues. The CDR3 protein is CASRPTGRDYEQYF. The CDR3 DNA reads TGTGCCAGTAGGCCAACAGGGAGAGACTACGAGCAGTACTTC.

This clone was observed once. The gene calls are TRBV7-9 and TRBJ1-2; 9 bases map to TRBD1. The germline CDR1 and CDR2 sequences are SEHNR and FQNEAQ (reference sequence). With 5 bases clipped from V and 14 bases from J, the junction kept 12 bases outside the gene matches. CDR3 size: 13 residues. The CDR3 DNA sequence: TGTGCCAGCAGCCCTGGGACAGGGCCCGGGGGAACCTTC. As protein: CASSPGTGPGGTF.

The V call is TRBV28, the J call TRBJ1-5; D uncertain. Trimming left V 8 bases short and J 2 bases short, with 10 bases between. The CDR3 extends over 13 amino acids. Per germline, CDR1 MDHEN and CDR2 SYDVKM. The CDR3 nucleotides read TGTGCCAGCCGAGGGCAGGGCAATCAGCCCCAGCATTTT. Translated: CASRGQGNQPQHF.

The table lists this clone with a few counts. This chain joins TRBV6-4 and TRBJ1-1; D gene unclear. The V end was cut by 7 bases, the J end by 0 bases, with 15 bases between. The germline gives CDR1 MRHNA, CDR2 SNTAGT. The CDR3 is 15 amino acids. In DNA form, the CDR3 reads TGTGCCAGCACCGATCTAGGATACATGAACACTGAAGCTTTCTTT. It translates to CASTDLGYMNTEAFF.

V is TRBV6-5 and J is TRBJ1-1; D ambiguous. Germline V gene sequence: CDR1 MNHEY, CDR2 SVGAGI. The CDR3 is 15 amino acids. V was cut by 0 bases and J by 2 bases, with 10 bases left in between. CDR3 in amino acids: CASSYSIGVNTEAFF. The DNA for the CDR3 is TGTGCCAGCAGTTACTCGATCGGGGTCAACACTGAAGCTTTCTTT.

The CDR3 reads CAWSDVGSSGNTIYF. CDR3 bases: TGTGCCTGGAGCGATGTAGGGAGCTCTGGAAACACCATATATTTT. The chain is built from TRBV30 and TRBJ1-3; D is unclear. The V end was cut by 3 bases, the J end by 0 bases, with 12 bases between. The CDR3 loop spans 15 amino acids. The germline V gene has CDR1 GTSNPN and CDR2 SVGIG (reference sequence).

Only a few counts were recorded for this clone. The V gene is TRBV7-8, the J gene TRBJ1-3; D may be TRBD1 (5 bases). The CDR3 runs 13 residues. CDR1 and CDR2 (germline): SGHVS, FQNEAQ. The V and J ends lost 8 bases and 4 bases respectively, with 12 bases between them. The CDR3 protein is CASGMGPGNTIYF. The CDR3 DNA reads TGTGCCAGCGGAATGGGGCCCGGAAACACCATATATTTT. Based on the CDR3 plus reference TRBV7-8 and TRBJ1-3, the full variable domain is GAGVSQSPRYKVAKRGQDVALRCDPISGHVSLFWYQQALGQGPEFLTYFQNEAQLDKSGLPSDRFFAERPEGSVSTLKIQRTQQEDSAVYLCASGMGPGNTIYFGEGSWLTVV.

The chain has TRBV12-3 or TRBV12-4 and TRBJ1-6; 9 nucleotides line up with TRBD1. This CDR3 region has 13 residues. Germline trimming cut 6 bases from V and 8 bases from J; bases unmatched to any gene: 2. Here the CDR3 DNA reads TGTGCCAGCAGAAGGGACAGGGATTCACCCCTCCACTTT. Protein product: CASRRDRDSPLHF.

The chain carries TRBV3-1 (or the pseudogene TRBV3-2) and TRBJ2-1; a possible D gene is TRBD2 (5 bases). CDR1 and CDR2 from the germline V gene are LGHDT and YNNKEL (reference sequence). This CDR3 has 13 amino acids. Trimming took off 4 bases at V and 4 bases at J, with 8 bases between the two ends. The CDR3 is CASSLLVYNEQFF. CDR3 nucleotide sequence: TGTGCCAGCAGCCTACTAGTTTACAATGAGCAGTTCTTC.

The J gene is TRBJ2-1, the V gene TRBV29-1; possibly TRBD2 for D (6 bases). The V end was cut by 7 bases, the J end by 7 bases, with 14 bases between. Germline V lookup: CDR1 SQVTM, CDR2 ANQGSEA. CDR3 length equals 12 residues. CDR3 DNA sequence: TGCAGCGGGTTACCGGGAGTGAATGAGCAGTTCTTC. Encoded protein: CSGLPGVNEQFF.

V gene TRBV2 combines with J gene TRBJ2-3, with 10 bases lining up with TRBD2. The CDR3 totals 16 residues. J lost 0 bases, V lost 3 bases, and 3 bases had no gene match. Looked up from germline, CDR1 is SNHLY and CDR2 is FYNNEI. In DNA, the CDR3 is TGTGCCAGCAGTGATCTAGCGGGAGCCAGCACAGATACGCAGTATTTT. Amino acids: CASSDLAGASTDTQYF.

The V and J genes are TRBV9 and TRBJ1-5, with a weak D call TRBD1 (6 bases). Per the germline V gene, CDR1 is SGDLS and CDR2 is YYNGEE. This CDR3 has 14 residues. The V gene lost 3 bases and the J gene lost 7 bases, with 14 bases spanning the gap. The CDR3 DNA sequence: TGTGCCAGCAGCGGTTACAGGGCTGGGCAGCCCCAGCATTTT. As protein: CASSGYRAGQPQHF.

The rearrangement joins TRBV7-2 to TRBJ1-2; D is unresolved. Germline V gene data show CDR1 as SGHTA and CDR2 as FQGNSA. V lost 1 base to trimming and J lost 3 bases, with 6 bases between them. This CDR3 has 13 amino acids. The CDR3 here is CASSLGTDYGYTF. The CDR3 DNA is TGTGCCAGCAGCTTAGGGACTGACTATGGCTACACCTTC.

V usage is TRBV11-2 and J usage is TRBJ1-1; D gene uncertain. The germline V gene has CDR1 SGHAT and CDR2 FQNNGV. The CDR3 length is 13 residues. Trimming cost V 8 bases and J 0 bases, with 10 bases left between them. DNA of the CDR3: TGTGCCAGCGGGAGTACTTTGAACACTGAAGCTTTCTTT. The encoded protein is CASGSTLNTEAFF.

This chain uses TRBV19 with TRBJ1-1, with a weak D call TRBD1 (5 bases). V dropped 3 bases and J dropped 10 bases, with 15 bases sitting between them. The CDR3 has 13 amino acids. Germline V gene sequence: CDR1 LNHDA, CDR2 SQIVND (reference sequence). This chain's CDR3 is CASSMLIGAAAFF. The CDR3 DNA reads TGTGCCAGTAGTATGCTAATTGGGGCCGCAGCTTTCTTT.

The V and J genes are TRBV9 and TRBJ2-7; TRBD2 might be the D (5 bases). The CDR3 spans 13 residues. Trimming cost V 1 base and J 6 bases, with 11 bases left between them. Germline CDR1 is SGDLS and CDR2 is YYNGEE. The CDR3 sequence is CASSVSEGGEQYF. The CDR3 coding sequence is TGTGCCAGCAGCGTAAGTGAGGGTGGCGAGCAGTACTTC.

V and J are TRBV6-4 and TRBJ2-3, with 9 bases lining up with TRBD2. The length of the CDR3 is 15 residues. The ends lost 8 bases at V and 2 bases at J; junction bases unmatched: 8. CDR1 is MRHNA, CDR2 SNTAGT, per germline. The CDR3 loop is CASVRTSVLTDTQYF. CDR3 in DNA: TGTGCCAGCGTAAGGACTAGCGTCCTCACAGATACGCAGTATTTT.

The chain combines TRBV5-1 with TRBJ1-4, with 10 bases identical to TRBD1. J was trimmed by 7 bases and V by 0 bases; bases with no gene match: 3. The CDR3 loop spans 15 amino acids. The germline V gene encodes CDR1 SGHRS and CDR2 YFSETQ. CDR3 coding DNA: TGCGCCAGCAGCTTGGTCGGACAGGGGGTTGAAAAACTGTTTTTT. The encoded protein is CASSLVGQGVEKLFF.

The chain joins TRBV6-2 or TRBV6-3 to TRBJ1-2; weak D call: TRBD1 (5 bases). Trimming shortened V by 2 bases and J by 4 bases, and 11 bases separated the two germline ends. CDR1 MNHEY and CDR2 SVGEGT come from the germline V gene. The CDR3 is made up of 14 amino acids. CDR3 sequence: CASSYSRGGYGYTF. The CDR3 bases are TGTGCCAGCAGTTACAGCCGGGGGGGCTATGGCTACACCTTC.

The chain combines TRBV29-1 with TRBJ2-1, with D hard to call. The germline V and J ends were trimmed by 2 bases and 5 bases, with 7 bases remaining between them. Germline V gene sequence: CDR1 SQVTM, CDR2 ANQGSEA. The CDR3 spans 12 residues. The CDR3 region is CSVENRDNEQFF. The DNA of the CDR3 is TGCAGCGTTGAAAACAGAGACAATGAGCAGTTCTTC.

V usage is TRBV7-2 and J usage is TRBJ2-7; D is undetermined. The V end lost 1 base, the J end lost 1 base, and 8 bases lay between the germline ends. Germline loops: CDR1 SGHTA, CDR2 FQGNSA. There are 14 residues in the CDR3. This chain's CDR3 is CASSLGVRSYEQYF. The CDR3 DNA follows: TGTGCCAGCAGCTTAGGAGTCCGATCCTACGAGCAGTACTTC.